The present T cell receptor (beta chain) was sequenced within a study of post-analysis software for immune sequencing data. Overall study context: Relapsing-remitting, secondary progressive and progressive-relapsing courses of multiple sclerosis were included. Study results and limitations: Same-batch samples co-clustered strongly by F measure. The study found TRBV5-6, TRBV5-1 and TRBV20-1 among about five TRBV segments more frequent in patients than controls. Among multiple sclerosis patients, normalized Chao1 diversity was significantly below that of controls.

The CDR3 spans 17 residues. V trimming: 3 bases; J trimming: 3 bases; junction bases outside the gene matches: 10. Germline V lookup: CDR1 MGHRA, CDR2 YSYEKL. As concerns this clonotype: Its specificity is not known.

Unique-molecular-identifier-tagged TCR beta cDNA libraries were used. Roughly 500,000 cDNA molecules were obtained from roughly 1.1 to 9.2 million T cells. MiXCR, run by TCRdb on the PCR reads, gives a single entry per CDR3 protein. The table records over 300,000 distinct CDR3 sequences, roughly 36% of them present only once. The J gene is TRBJ2-1, the V gene TRBV4-1, with 8 bases fitting TRBD1. This TCR derives from a girl between 10 and 17 years old with multiple sclerosis. What was sequenced was blood. CDR3: CASSHHPTGERYNEQFF. For the CDR3, the DNA is TGCGCCAGCAGCCACCACCCGACAGGGGAGCGCTACAATGAGCAGTTCTTC.